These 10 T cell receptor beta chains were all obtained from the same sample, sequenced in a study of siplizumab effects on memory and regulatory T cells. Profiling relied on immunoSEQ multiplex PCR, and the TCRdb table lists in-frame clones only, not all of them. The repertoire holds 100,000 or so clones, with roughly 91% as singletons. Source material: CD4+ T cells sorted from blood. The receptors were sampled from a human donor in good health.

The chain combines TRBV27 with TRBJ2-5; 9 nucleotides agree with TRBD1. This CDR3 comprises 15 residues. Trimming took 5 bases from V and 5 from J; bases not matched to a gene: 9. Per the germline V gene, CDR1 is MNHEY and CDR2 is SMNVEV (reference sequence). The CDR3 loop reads CASSPPGQGRETQYF. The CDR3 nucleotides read TGTGCCAGCAGTCCGCCGGGACAGGGTAGGGAGACCCAGTACTTC.

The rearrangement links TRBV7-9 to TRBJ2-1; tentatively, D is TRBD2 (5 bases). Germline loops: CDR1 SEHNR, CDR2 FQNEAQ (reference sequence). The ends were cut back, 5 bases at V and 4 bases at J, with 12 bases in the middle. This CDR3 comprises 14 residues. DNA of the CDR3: TGTGCCAGCAGCCCCCGGACTTCATACAATGAGCAGTTCTTC. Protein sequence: CASSPRTSYNEQFF.

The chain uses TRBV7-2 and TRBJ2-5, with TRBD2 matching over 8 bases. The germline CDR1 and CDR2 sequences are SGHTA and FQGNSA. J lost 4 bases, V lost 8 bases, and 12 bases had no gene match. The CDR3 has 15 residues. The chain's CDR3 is CASRGGINRGETQYF. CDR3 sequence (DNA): TGTGCCAGCCGGGGGGGGATTAATCGAGGAGAGACCCAGTACTTC.

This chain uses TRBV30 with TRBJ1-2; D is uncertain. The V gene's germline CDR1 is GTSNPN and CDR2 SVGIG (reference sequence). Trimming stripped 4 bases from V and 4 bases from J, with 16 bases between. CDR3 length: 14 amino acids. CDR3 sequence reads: CAWTPREGSYGYTF. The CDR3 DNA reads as TGTGCCTGGACCCCACGGGAGGGCAGCTATGGCTACACCTTC.

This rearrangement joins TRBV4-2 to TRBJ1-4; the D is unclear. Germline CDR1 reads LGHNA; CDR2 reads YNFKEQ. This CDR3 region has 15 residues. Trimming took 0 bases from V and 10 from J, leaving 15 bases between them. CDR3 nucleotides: TGTGCCAGCAGCCAAGAAGTATCAGGCGCCTTAAAACTGTTTTTT. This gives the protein CASSQEVSGALKLFF.

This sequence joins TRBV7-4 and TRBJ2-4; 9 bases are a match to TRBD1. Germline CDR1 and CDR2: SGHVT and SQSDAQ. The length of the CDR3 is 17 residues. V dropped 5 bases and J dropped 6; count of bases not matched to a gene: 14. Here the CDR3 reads CASSTGTGLEPGNIQYF. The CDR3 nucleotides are TGTGCCAGCAGCACCGGGACAGGGTTGGAGCCGGGAAACATTCAGTACTTC.

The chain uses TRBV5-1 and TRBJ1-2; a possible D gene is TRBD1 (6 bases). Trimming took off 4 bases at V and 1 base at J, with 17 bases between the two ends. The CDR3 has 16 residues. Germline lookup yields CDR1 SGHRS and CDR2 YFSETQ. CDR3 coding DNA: TGCGCCAGCAGCCAGAATACAGGGATACATAACTATGGCTACACCTTC. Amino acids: CASSQNTGIHNYGYTF.

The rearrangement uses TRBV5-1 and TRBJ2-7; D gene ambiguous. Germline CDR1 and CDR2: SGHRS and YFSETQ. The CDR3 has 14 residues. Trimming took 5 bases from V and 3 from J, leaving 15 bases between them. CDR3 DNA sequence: TGCGCCAGCAGGCCGGCGGCCCAGTACTACGAGCAGTACTTC. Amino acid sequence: CASRPAAQYYEQYF.

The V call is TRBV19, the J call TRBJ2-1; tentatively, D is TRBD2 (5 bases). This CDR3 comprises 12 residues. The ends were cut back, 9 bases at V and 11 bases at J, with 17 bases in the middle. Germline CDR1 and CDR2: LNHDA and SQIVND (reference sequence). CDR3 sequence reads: CARERAGPQQFF. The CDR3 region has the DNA TGTGCCAGGGAAAGGGCGGGTCCCCAGCAGTTCTTC.

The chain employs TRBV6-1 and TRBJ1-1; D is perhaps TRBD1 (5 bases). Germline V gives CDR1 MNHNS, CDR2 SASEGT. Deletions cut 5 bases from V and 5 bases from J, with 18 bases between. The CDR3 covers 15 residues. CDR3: CASSPQTVSLTEAFF. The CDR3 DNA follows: TGTGCCAGCAGTCCCCAGACAGTCTCCCTGACTGAAGCTTTCTTT.